These T cell receptor beta chains were read from a single sample in a study of a mutant IDH1 vaccine in newly diagnosed glioma. These receptors' antigens are unknown. Some clones are missing from TCRdb's copy, which holds only in-frame ones; the method was immunoSEQ multiplex PCR. The table has about 56,000 clones, around three quarters seen once. The sequences come from PBMCs, collected from a glioma patient whose treatment included an IDH1 peptide vaccine. The source of these receptors is a man aged 50-59 years with glioma. Each CDR3 is given with its conserved first and last residue. The D gene is left open where the match is weak. Some rows mark clone size as missing; the rest say once, few, many or name a class of expanded clone.

j_call v_call clone_size d_call cdr3_nt cdr3_aa
TRBJ1-1 TRBV27 - - TGTGCCAGCAGTCCTCTCCGGGCAGGGTCCGCAGAAGCTTTCTTT CASSPLRAGSAEAFF
TRBJ2-3 TRBV5-6 - TRBD1 TGTGCCAGCAGCTTCGCTCTTCGGACAGGGAATGGGGATACGCAGTATTTT CASSFALRTGNGDTQYF
TRBJ2-1 TRBV7-8 - - TGTGCCAGCAGCTTAGAGCTGGGGGATGAGCAGTTCTTC CASSLELGDEQFF
TRBJ2-2 TRBV10-3 - - TGTGCCATCAGTGCGACTAGTCTTGGCACCGGGGAGCTGTTTTTT CAISATSLGTGELFF
TRBJ2-2 TRBV5-5 - - TGTGCCAGCAGCTTGGGCTCCGGATTTAGGACCGGGGAGCTGTTTTTT CASSLGSGFRTGELFF
TRBJ2-7 TRBV7-9 - - TGTGCCAGCAGCCGATCGGGGGATCCTGACGAGCAGTACTTC CASSRSGDPDEQYF
TRBJ1-3 TRBV29-1 once - TGCAGCGTTGAAGCACCGAGCTCTGGAAACACCATATATTTT CSVEAPSSGNTIYF
TRBJ1-1 TRBV20-1 - - TGCAGTGCTAACGGGCCCACTGAAGCTTTCTTT CSANGPTEAFF
TRBJ2-7 TRBV2 - TRBD1 TGTGCCAGCAGAACCCCCCGGACAGGGATAGGTGAGCAGTACTTC CASRTPRTGIGEQYF
TRBJ2-3 TRBV7-9 once TRBD2 TGTGCCAGCAGCTTAGCGCCGGGGGGATATAGCACAGATACGCAGTATTTT CASSLAPGGYSTDTQYF
TRBJ2-7 TRBV4-1 - TRBD2 TGCGCCAGCAGCCAAGTACAGCGGGGCTACGAGCAGTACTTC CASSQVQRGYEQYF
TRBJ1-1 TRBV30 - - TGTGCCTGGGGGGGTAACACTGAAGCTTTCTTT CAWGGNTEAFF
TRBJ1-2 TRBV19 - - TGTGCCAGTAGTATAGACAGCCGCTATGGCTACACCTTC CASSIDSRYGYTF
TRBJ2-2 TRBV30 - TRBD2 TGTGCCTGGAGTGGGGGGGGGACCGGGGAGCTGTTTTTT CAWSGGGTGELFF
TRBJ2-7 TRBV5-1 - TRBD1 TGCGCCAGCAGCTTGAGGCAGGGGGCGGGAGAGCAGTACTTC CASSLRQGAGEQYF
TRBJ1-1 TRBV30 few - TGTGCCTGGAATTTCGAGACTGAAGCTTTCTTT CAWNFETEAFF
TRBJ1-1 TRBV6-4 - - TGTGCCAGCAGTGACTCGACAGCCACTGAAGCTTTCTTT CASSDSTATEAFF
TRBJ1-4 TRBV5-1 - TRBD1 TGCGCCAGCAGCTTGTCGACAGGGGGAGGAAATGAAAAACTGTTTTTT CASSLSTGGGNEKLFF
TRBJ2-1 TRBV9 once TRBD2 TGTGCCAGCAGCGTTTCCAGCGGGGGGTACAATGAGCAGTTCTTC CASSVSSGGYNEQFF
TRBJ2-7 TRBV5-4 - - TGTGCCAGCAGCCCCCAGGGTCGGGAGCAGTACTTC CASSPQGREQYF
TRBJ2-1 TRBV6-5 - TRBD1 TGTGCCAGCAGAACAGGGGGGCGTAACAATGAGCAGTTCTTC CASRTGGRNNEQFF
TRBJ1-5 TRBV7-9 - - TGTGCCAGCAGCCCCCCAGGTGGCCCGGGGGGGGCCCAGCATTTT CASSPPGGPGGAQHF
TRBJ2-7 TRBV6-6 few - TGTGCCAGCAGTGAGGGGACGGGGGAGCAGTACTTC CASSEGTGEQYF
TRBJ1-3 TRBV14 - - TGTGCCAGCAGCCAAGTCGCGGGATACTCTGGAAACACCATATATTTT CASSQVAGYSGNTIYF
TRBJ2-5 TRBV7-9 few TRBD1 TGTGCCAGCAGCCACAGGGGGCCCCAAGAGACCCAGTACTTC CASSHRGPQETQYF
TRBJ1-3 TRBV28 - - TGTGCCAGCAGTTTCGGGGACCACTCTGGAAACACCATATATTTT CASSFGDHSGNTIYF
TRBJ2-7 TRBV7-8 - - TGTGCCAGCACCAAATCCTGGGGTAGCCCCTACGAGCAGTACTTC CASTKSWGSPYEQYF
TRBJ2-7 TRBV5-6 - - TGTGCCAGCAGCTTGTACAGCCCCTACGAGCAGTACTTC CASSLYSPYEQYF
TRBJ2-7 TRBV27 - - TGTGCCAGCAGTTTAAGACAGCAACCGGGGTACGAGCAGTACTTC CASSLRQQPGYEQYF
TRBJ1-4 TRBV19 - - TGTGCCAGTAGGAGGGGAACAACTAATGAAAAACTGTTTTTT CASRRGTTNEKLFF
TRBJ2-7 TRBV10-3 - TRBD1 TGTGCCATCAGTGGGAAGGTTGACAGGGGGCAAGGGGAGCAGTACTTC CAISGKVDRGQGEQYF
TRBJ1-5 TRBV7-8 few - TGTGCCAGCCGTTTGGGGGCGAGCAATCAGCCCCAGCATTTT CASRLGASNQPQHF
TRBJ1-4 TRBV29-1 - TRBD1 TGCAGCGTTGTAGGGACAGGGGATGAAAAACTGTTTTTT CSVVGTGDEKLFF
TRBJ1-3 TRBV18 - TRBD1 TGTGCCAGCTCACCGGACAGGTCCTCTGGAAACACCATATATTTT CASSPDRSSGNTIYF
TRBJ1-2 TRBV7-9 - TRBD1 TGTGCCAGCAGCATAGGGGGCGATGGCTACACCTTC CASSIGGDGYTF
TRBJ2-5 TRBV19 - TRBD1 TGTGCCAGTAGTAGTGGACAGGGCGGATTGGAGACCCAGTACTTC CASSSGQGGLETQYF